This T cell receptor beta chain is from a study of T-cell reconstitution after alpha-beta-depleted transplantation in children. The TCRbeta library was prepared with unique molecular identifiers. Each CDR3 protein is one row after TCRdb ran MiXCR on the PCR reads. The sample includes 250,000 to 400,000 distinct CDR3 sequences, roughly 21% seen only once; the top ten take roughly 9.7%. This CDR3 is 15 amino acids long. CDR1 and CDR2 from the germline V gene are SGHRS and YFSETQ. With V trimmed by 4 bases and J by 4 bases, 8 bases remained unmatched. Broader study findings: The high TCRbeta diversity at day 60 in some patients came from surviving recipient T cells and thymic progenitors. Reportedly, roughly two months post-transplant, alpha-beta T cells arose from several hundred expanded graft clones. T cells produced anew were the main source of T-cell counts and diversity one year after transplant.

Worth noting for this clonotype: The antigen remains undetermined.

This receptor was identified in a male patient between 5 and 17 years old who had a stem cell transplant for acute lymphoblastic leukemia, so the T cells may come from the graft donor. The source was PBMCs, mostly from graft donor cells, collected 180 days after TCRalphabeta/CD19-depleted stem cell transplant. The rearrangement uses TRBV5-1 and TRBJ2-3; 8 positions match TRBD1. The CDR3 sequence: CASSPGQGIADTQYF. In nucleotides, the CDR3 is TGCGCCAGCAGCCCTGGACAGGGTATTGCAGATACGCAGTATTTT.